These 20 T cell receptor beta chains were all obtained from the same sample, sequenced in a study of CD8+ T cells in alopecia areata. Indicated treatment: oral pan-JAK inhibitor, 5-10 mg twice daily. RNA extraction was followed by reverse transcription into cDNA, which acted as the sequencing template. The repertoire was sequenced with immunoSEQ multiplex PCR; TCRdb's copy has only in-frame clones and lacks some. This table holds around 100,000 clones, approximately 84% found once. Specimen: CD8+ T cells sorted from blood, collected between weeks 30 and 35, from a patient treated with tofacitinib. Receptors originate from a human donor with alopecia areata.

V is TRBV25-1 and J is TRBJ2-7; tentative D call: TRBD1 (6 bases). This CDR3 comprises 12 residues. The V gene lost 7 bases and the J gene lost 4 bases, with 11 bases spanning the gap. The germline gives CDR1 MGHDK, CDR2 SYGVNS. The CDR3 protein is CASNGGQYEQYF. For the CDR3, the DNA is TGTGCCAGCAACGGAGGACAGTACGAGCAGTACTTC.

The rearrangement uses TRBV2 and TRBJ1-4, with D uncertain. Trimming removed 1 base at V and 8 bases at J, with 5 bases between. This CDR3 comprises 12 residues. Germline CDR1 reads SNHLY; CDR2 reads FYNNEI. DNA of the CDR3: TGTGCCAGCAGTGAAGGCTTCGAAAAACTGTTTTTT. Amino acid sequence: CASSEGFEKLFF.

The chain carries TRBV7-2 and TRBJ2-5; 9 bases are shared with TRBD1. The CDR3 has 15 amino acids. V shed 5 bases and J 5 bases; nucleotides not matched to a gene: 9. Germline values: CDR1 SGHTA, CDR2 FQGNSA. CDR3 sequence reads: CASSRTGEVWETQYF. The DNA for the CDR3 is TGTGCCAGCAGCAGGACAGGGGAAGTCTGGGAGACCCAGTACTTC.

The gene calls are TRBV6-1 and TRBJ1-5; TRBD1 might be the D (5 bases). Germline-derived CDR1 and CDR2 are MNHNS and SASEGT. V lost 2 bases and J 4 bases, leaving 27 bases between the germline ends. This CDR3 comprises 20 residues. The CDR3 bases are TGTGCCAGCAGTGAAAGCGGTTATAGGGTAGAGGGGCAAAGGAATCAGCCCCAGCATTTT. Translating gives CASSESGYRVEGQRNQPQHF.

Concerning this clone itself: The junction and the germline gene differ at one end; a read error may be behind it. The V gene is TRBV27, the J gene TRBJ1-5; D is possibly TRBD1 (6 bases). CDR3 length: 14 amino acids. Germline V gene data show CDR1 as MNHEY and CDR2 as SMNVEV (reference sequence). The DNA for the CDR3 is TGTGCCAGCAGTTACGGCAGGGGCAAGCAGCCCCAGCATTTT. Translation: CASSYGRGKQPQHF.

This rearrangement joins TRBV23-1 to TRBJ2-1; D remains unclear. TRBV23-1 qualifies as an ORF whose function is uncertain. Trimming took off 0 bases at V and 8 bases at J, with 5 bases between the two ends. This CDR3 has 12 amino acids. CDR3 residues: CASSQSSHEQFF. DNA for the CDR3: TGCGCCAGCAGTCAATCTTCCCATGAGCAGTTCTTC.

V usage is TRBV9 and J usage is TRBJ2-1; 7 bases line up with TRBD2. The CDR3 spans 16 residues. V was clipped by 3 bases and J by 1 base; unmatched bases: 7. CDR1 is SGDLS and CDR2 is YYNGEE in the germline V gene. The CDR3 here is CASSGPSGASYNEQFF. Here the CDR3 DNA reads TGTGCCAGCAGCGGCCCGAGCGGGGCTTCCTACAATGAGCAGTTCTTC. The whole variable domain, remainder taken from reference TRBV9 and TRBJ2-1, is DSGVTQTPKHLITATGQRVTLRCSPRSGDLSVYWYQQSLDQGLQFLIQYYNGEERAKGNILERFSAQQFPDLHSELNLSSLELGDSALYFCASSGPSGASYNEQFFGPGTRLTVL.

Written as DNA, the CDR3 is TGTGCCAGCAGTTATACAGGGGCGAATACAGATACGCAGTATTTT. Encoded protein: CASSYTGANTDTQYF. V gene TRBV6-5 combines with J gene TRBJ2-3, with 7 bases aligning to TRBD1. Germline V gene sequence: CDR1 MNHEY, CDR2 SVGAGI. The CDR3 is 15 residues long. J gave up 3 bases and V 3 bases, and 6 bases lay outside the gene matches.

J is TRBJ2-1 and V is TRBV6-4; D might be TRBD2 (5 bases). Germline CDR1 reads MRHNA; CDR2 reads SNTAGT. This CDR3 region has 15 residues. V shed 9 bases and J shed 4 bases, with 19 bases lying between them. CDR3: CASAEWASRYNEQFF. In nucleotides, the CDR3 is TGTGCCAGTGCCGAGTGGGCTAGCAGATACAATGAGCAGTTCTTC.

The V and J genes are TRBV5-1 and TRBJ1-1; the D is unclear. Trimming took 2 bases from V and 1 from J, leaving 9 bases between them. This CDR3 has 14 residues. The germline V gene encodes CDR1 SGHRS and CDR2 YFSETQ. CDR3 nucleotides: TGCGCCAGCAGCTTCGAACAGACGAACACTGAAGCTTTCTTT. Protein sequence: CASSFEQTNTEAFF.

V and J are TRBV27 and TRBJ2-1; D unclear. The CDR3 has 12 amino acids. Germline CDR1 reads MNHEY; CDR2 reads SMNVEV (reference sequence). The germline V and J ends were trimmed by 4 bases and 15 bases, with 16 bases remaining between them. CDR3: CASSSGRRSMFF. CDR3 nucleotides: TGTGCCAGCAGTTCAGGCCGTAGGTCGATGTTCTTC.

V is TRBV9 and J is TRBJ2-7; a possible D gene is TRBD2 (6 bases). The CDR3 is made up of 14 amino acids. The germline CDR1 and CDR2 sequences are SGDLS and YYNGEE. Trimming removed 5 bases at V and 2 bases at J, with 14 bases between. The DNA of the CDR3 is TGTGCCAGCAGTGCGGACGGAGGGACCTACGAGCAGTACTTC. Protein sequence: CASSADGGTYEQYF.

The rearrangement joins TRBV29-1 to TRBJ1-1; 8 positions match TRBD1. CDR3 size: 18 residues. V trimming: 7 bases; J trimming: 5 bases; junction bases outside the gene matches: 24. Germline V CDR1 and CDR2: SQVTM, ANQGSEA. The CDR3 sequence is CSAFGTGQQRLHGTEAFF. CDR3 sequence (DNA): TGCAGCGCCTTCGGGACAGGCCAGCAAAGGTTGCATGGGACTGAAGCTTTCTTT. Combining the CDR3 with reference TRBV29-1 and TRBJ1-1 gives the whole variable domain SAVISQKPSRDICQRGTSLTIQCQVDSQVTMMFWYRQQPGQSLTLIATANQGSEATYESGFVIDKFPISRPNLTFSTLTVSNMSPEDSSIYLCSAFGTGQQRLHGTEAFFGQGTRLTVV.

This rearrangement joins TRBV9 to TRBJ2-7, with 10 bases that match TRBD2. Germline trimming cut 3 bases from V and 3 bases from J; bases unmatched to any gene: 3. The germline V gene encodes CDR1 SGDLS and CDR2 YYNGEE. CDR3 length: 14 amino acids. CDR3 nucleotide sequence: TGTGCCAGCAGCGCGTCTAGCGGGGGCTACGAGCAGTACTTC. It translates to CASSASSGGYEQYF.

The DNA of the CDR3 is TGCGCCAGCAGCTTAGTATGGGAGGGATTAGCCAAAAACATTCAGTACTTC. It yields the protein CASSLVWEGLAKNIQYF. The chain joins TRBV5-1 to TRBJ2-4; 7 bases line up with TRBD2. Germline CDR1 reads SGHRS; CDR2 reads YFSETQ. CDR3 length: 17 residues. The V segment lost 2 bases and the J segment 0 bases; nucleotides outside the gene matches: 8.

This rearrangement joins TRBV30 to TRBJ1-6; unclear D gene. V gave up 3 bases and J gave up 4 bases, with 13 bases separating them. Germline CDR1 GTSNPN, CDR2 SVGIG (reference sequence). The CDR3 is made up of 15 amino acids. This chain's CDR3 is CAWSNPQRYNSPLHF. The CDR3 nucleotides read TGTGCCTGGAGCAACCCACAGCGGTATAATTCACCCCTCCACTTT.

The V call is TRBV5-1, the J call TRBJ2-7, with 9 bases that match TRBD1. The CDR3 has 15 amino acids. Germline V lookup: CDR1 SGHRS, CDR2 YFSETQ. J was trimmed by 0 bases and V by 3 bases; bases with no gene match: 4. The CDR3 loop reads CASSWTGAPSYEQYF. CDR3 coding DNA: TGCGCCAGCAGCTGGACAGGGGCCCCCTCCTACGAGCAGTACTTC.

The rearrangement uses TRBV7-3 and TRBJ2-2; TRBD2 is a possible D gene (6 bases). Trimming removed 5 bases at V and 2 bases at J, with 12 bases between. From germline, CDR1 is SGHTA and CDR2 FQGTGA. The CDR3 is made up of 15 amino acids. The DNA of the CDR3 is TGTGCCAGCAGCCGGGGGACTTCCAACACCGGGGAGCTGTTTTTT. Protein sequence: CASSRGTSNTGELFF.

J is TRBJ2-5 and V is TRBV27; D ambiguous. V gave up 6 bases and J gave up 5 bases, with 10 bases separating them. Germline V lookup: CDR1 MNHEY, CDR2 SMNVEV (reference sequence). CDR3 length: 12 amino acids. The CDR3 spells CASSPTRETQYF. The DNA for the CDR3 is TGTGCCAGCAGCCCCACCAGGGAGACCCAGTACTTC.

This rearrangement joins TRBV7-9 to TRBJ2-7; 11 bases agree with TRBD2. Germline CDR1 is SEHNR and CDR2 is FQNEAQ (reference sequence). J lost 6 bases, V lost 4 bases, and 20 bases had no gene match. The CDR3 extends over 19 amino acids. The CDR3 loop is CASSYTGRLAGNSGGEQYF. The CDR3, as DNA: TGTGCCAGCAGCTATACGGGAAGACTAGCGGGAAACTCTGGGGGCGAGCAGTACTTC.